This T cell receptor (beta chain) was identified during a study of shared clonotypes between healthy human individuals. Details on this clone: Its antigen is currently unknown. The sample contains more than one DNA sequence encoding this CDR3.

For each subset, genomic DNA was distributed in equal portions over several immunoSEQ plates. Some clones are missing from TCRdb's copy, which holds only in-frame ones; the method was immunoSEQ multiplex PCR. The sample comprises around 1.4 million clones, about 98.5% of which are singletons, and around 0.38% rests with the top ten. CD4+ cell separation produced CD45RA+ naive and CD45RA-negative memory subsets. Study observations and caveats: Clonotype sharing among donors was expected to depend on sequencing depth. Clonotypes shared by all four sorted-subset donors had higher generation probabilities than non-shared clonotypes.

The source material was naive CD4+ T cells sorted from blood. Specified subset: CD45RA+ positively selected. This TCR derives from a man aged 30 to 39 in good health.

The CDR3 coding sequence is TGTGCCAGCAGGACGGGACAGTACACAGATACGCAGTATTTT. Translating gives CASRTGQYTDTQYF. The chain has TRBV2 and TRBJ2-3; TRBD1 agrees at 7 bases. V lost 6 bases, J lost 2 bases, and 5 bases stayed unmatched. Germline V gene sequence: CDR1 SNHLY, CDR2 FYNNEI. This CDR3 contains 14 residues.